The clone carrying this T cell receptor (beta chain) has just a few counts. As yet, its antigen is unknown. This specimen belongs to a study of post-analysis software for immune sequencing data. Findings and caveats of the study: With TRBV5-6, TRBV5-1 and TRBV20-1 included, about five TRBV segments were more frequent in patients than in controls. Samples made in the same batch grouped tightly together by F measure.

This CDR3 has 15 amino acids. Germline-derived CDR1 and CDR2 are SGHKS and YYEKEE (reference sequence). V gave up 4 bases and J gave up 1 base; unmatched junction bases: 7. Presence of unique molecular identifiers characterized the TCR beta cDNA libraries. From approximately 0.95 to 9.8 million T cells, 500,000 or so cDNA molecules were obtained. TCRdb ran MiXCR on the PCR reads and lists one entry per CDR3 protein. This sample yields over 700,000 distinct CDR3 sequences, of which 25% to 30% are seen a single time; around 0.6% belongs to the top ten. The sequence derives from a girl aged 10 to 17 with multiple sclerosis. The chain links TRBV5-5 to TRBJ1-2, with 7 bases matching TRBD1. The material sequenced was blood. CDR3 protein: CASSGSRGFNYGYTF. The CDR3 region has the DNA TGTGCCAGCAGCGGCAGCAGGGGGTTTAACTATGGCTACACCTTC.